This T cell receptor beta chain was captured in a study of blood T cell repertoires in COVID-19 (dated by TCRdb to 2020 to 2022). For the study in its entirety: Samples from collaborators originated in the United States, Italy and Spain and spanned both the acute and convalescent phases of COVID-19. The material from the prospective study consisted of cDNA or gDNA derived from T cells, B-cell-depleted T cells, or PBMCs. The samples were drawn from two sources: the first 160 participants of the ongoing ImmuneRACE study, and fewer than 1,500 subjects contributed by 6 global collaborators. Where available, HLA class I and class II types were taken from metadata supplied by the sample provider and were not determined by assay-based typing. The sample metadata nearly always contained a de-identified subject ID, COVID-19 status, age in years and sex. Deeply sampled blood TCRbeta repertoires from subjects exposed to, actively infected with, or recovered from COVID-19 were included in the dataset. The repertoires were released in a freely available public database meant as a resource for research on the immune response to SARS-CoV-2.

Summary of the overall study and its limitations: How much clinical and demographic metadata was included differed by source and by participant, and the metadata was provided uncurated.

The immunoSEQ Assay, a bias-controlled multiplex PCR, was used to amplify TCRbeta CDR3 regions from genomic DNA. Turning to the authors' computational methods: The number of nucleated cells in each sample was estimated from the amplification of reference gene primers within the assay. Sequence reads were collapsed and filtered to measure the absolute abundance of every unique TCRbeta CDR3 rearrangement. For each sample, productive Simpson clonality was calculated as the square root of Simpson's diversity index across productive rearrangements. TCRdb re-hosts the immuneACCESS table, in-frame sequences only. Its copies lack some clones; in the studies checked, an unresolved V gene accounts for under half of them, and the cause for the rest is not known. From that table come the V and J calls and clone size; the DNA was used to work out D and trimming. In all, the sample holds under 150,000 clones, and around 88% of those were seen once. Around 26% of the sample is taken by the ten largest.

CDR1 and CDR2, per the germline V gene, are KGHSH and LQKENI. V was cut back by 3 bases and J by 2 bases, leaving a gap of 13 bases between them. From the cysteine through the phenylalanine, the CDR3 covers 15 amino acids. Left in the record is the CDR3 DNA by itself, 45 bases read in frame from the first base. Whole blood was collected in K2EDTA tubes by collaborating institutions according to the institutions' own protocols. For TCRbeta analysis, collaborator samples were shipped as frozen whole blood, as isolated PBMCs, or as DNA extracted from either sample type. Remarks on this clone: This receptor's antigen is unknown. No base quality information exists; no much larger clone differs at one position. The same CDR3 arises from other DNA sequences in this sample as well.

This chain joins TRBV18 to TRBJ1-2; a confident D gene designation cannot be given. The sample comprised peripheral blood. This clonotype was sampled from a human donor in a cohort sampled during active COVID-19. The CDR3 protein is CASSPREGGNYGYTF. The bases read TGTGCCAGCTCACCCCGGGAGGGCGGGAACTATGGCTACACCTTC. The CDR3 plus the reference TRBV18 and TRBJ1-2 genes for the other parts give the full variable domain: NAGVMQNPRHLVRRRGQEARLRCSPMKGHSHVYWYRQLPEEGLKFMVYLQKENIIDESGMPKERFSAEFPKEGPSILRIQQVVRGDSAAYFCASSPREGGNYGYTFGSGTRLTVV.